This entry concerns a single TCR beta chain. Using 200 ng DNA, 30,000 or so T cell genomes, the sorted-subset replicate PCRs were run. Repertoires were generated with immunoSEQ multiplex PCR, while TCRdb's copy carries only in-frame clones and drops some. This sample has about 2.1 million clones, with 90% to 95% found just once. The data derive from a study of shared clonotypes between healthy human individuals. In the study overall: The study drew on a couple of women and a few men aged 18 to 49 as donors.

Cells designated naive CD8 were CD45RO-negative and were positively selected for CCR7, with terminally differentiated effector memory CD45RA+ cells excluded. Input material: naive CD8+ T cells from PBMCs. This clonotype originated in a young man in good health. Some clones in this sample may be carry-over from other donors' samples.

The CDR3 nucleotides are TGTGCCAGCAGCATACATCGGACCCGAGTTGAGGGGGAGCTGTTTTTT. Its protein is CASSIHRTRVEGELFF. The chain is built from TRBV7-8 and TRBJ2-2, with no clear D. The CDR3 length is 16 residues. CDR1 and CDR2 from the germline V gene are SGHVS and FQNEAQ. The V and J ends lost 5 bases and 8 bases respectively, with 21 bases between them.